The 30 T cell receptor beta chains below were found in one sample sequenced in a study of cytomegalovirus exposure and HLA in healthy donors. Primers: 60 Vbeta forward and 13 Jbeta reverse. Generated by immunoSEQ multiplex PCR, the TCRdb table keeps only in-frame clones and is missing some. Among around 110,000 clones listed, around three fifths were seen once. Source material: PBMCs. These receptors all come from a woman between 40 and 55 years old in good health and CMV-seropositive.

The rearrangement links TRBV6-5 to TRBJ1-3, with D perhaps TRBD1 (5 bases). The CDR3 runs 15 residues. Germline loops: CDR1 MNHEY, CDR2 SVGAGI. V was trimmed by 7 bases and J by 0 bases, leaving 13 bases between them. CDR3 coding DNA: TGTGCCAGCACCCAGGGCACCCTCTCTGGAAACACCATATATTTT. Translated: CASTQGTLSGNTIYF.

Note on this clone: One end of the junction fails to match germline, which may point to a read error. The chain couples TRBV7-7 to TRBJ1-3, with TRBD1 identical over 7 bases. The CDR3 is 15 amino acids. Germline CDR1 reads SSHAT; CDR2 reads FNYEAQ (reference sequence). The CDR3, as DNA: TGTGCTAGCAGCCCAGGGACAGACTCTGGAAACACCATATATTTT. This encodes CASSPGTDSGNTIYF.

As regards this clone: In the same sample, other DNA sequences code for this CDR3. The J gene is TRBJ1-2, the V gene TRBV29-1, with 8 bases fitting TRBD1. Germline lookup yields CDR1 SQVTM and CDR2 ANQGSEA. V shed 3 bases, J shed 3 bases, and the junction held 3 bases outside the gene matches. The CDR3 is 13 amino acids. The chain's CDR3 is CSVDQGAHYGYTF. CDR3 bases: TGCAGCGTTGATCAGGGGGCTCACTATGGCTACACCTTC.

A few counts support this clone. The J gene is TRBJ1-2, the V gene TRBV4-2; TRBD1 might be the D (6 bases). CDR3 length: 15 amino acids. V shed 0 bases and J shed 2 bases, with 10 bases lying between them. Germline V lookup: CDR1 LGHNA, CDR2 YNFKEQ. CDR3 DNA: TGTGCCAGCAGCCAAGAAGACAGGTCGAACTATGGCTACACCTTC. Protein product: CASSQEDRSNYGYTF.

V and J are TRBV7-6 and TRBJ2-7; D remains ambiguous. With 0 bases removed from V and 0 bases from J, the gap between germline ends came to 6 bases. Looked up from germline, CDR1 is SGHVS and CDR2 is FNYEAQ. The CDR3 has 14 amino acids. The CDR3 region is CASSLAHSSYEQYF. The CDR3 DNA is TGTGCCAGCAGCTTAGCGCACAGCTCCTACGAGCAGTACTTC.

This rearrangement joins TRBV18 to TRBJ2-1; D gene ambiguous. V was clipped by 6 bases and J by 2 bases, with 14 bases between them. There are 15 residues in the CDR3. The germline CDR1 and CDR2 sequences are KGHSH and LQKENI. The chain's CDR3 is CASSTVPYTYNEQFF. CDR3 sequence (DNA): TGTGCCAGCTCCACAGTCCCCTACACCTACAATGAGCAGTTCTTC.

V gene TRBV13 combines with J gene TRBJ2-7; 12 bases map to TRBD2. V gave up 3 bases and J gave up 6 bases; unmatched junction bases: 9. The CDR3 spans 16 residues. Germline V lookup: CDR1 PRHDT, CDR2 FYEKMQ (reference sequence). For the CDR3, the DNA is TGTGCCAGCAGCTTTGAACTAGCGGGAGGCTTTGGCGAGCAGTACTTC. Translation gives CASSFELAGGFGEQYF.

This clone has more than one count but fewer than ten. The rearrangement joins TRBV2 to TRBJ1-1; the D gene is possibly TRBD1 (5 bases). V was pared by 5 bases and J by 11 bases, with 21 bases between. The CDR3 totals 14 residues. Per germline, CDR1 SNHLY and CDR2 FYNNEI. CDR3 protein: CASSREAGPPGAFF. The DNA of the CDR3 is TGTGCCAGCAGTAGGGAAGCAGGGCCACCCGGGGCTTTCTTT.

This clone appeared a few times. The chain couples TRBV19 to TRBJ1-1, with a possible D match to TRBD1 (6 bases). The CDR3 has 15 residues. From germline, CDR1 is LNHDA and CDR2 SQIVND (reference sequence). V was cut by 6 bases and J by 5 bases, with 19 bases left in between. The CDR3 DNA sequence: TGTGCCAGTAGCTCGACGGGGCTACAGGGAACTGAAGCTTTCTTT. Residues: CASSSTGLQGTEAFF.

The chain joins TRBV28 to TRBJ2-4; D may be TRBD2 (6 bases). The V end was cut by 11 bases, the J end by 4 bases, with 18 bases between. The CDR3 is 14 amino acids. Per the germline V gene, CDR1 is MDHEN and CDR2 is SYDVKM. The CDR3 nucleotides read TGTGCCGGGGGGTCCGGGGCAGGGAAAAACATTCAGTACTTC. It yields the protein CAGGSGAGKNIQYF.

V gene TRBV27 combines with J gene TRBJ1-5, with TRBD1 matching 7 bases. V shed 6 bases, J shed 5 bases, and the junction held 10 bases outside the gene matches. Germline lookup yields CDR1 MNHEY and CDR2 SMNVEV (reference sequence). The CDR3 runs 15 residues. The CDR3 nucleotides are TGTGCCAGCAGACTCCAGGGGGAACCGCATCAGCCCCAGCATTTT. Its protein is CASRLQGEPHQPQHF.

There are a few counts of this clone. This chain connects TRBV25-1 to TRBJ2-1, with D possibly being TRBD1 (5 bases). This CDR3 is 17 amino acids long. Germline V CDR1 and CDR2: MGHDK, SYGVNS. Trimming removed 6 bases from V and 0 bases from J, with 18 bases in between. The CDR3 region has the DNA TGTGCCAGCAGCTTCATAGGGCAGGGTGGCTCCTACAATGAGCAGTTCTTC. Protein product: CASSFIGQGGSYNEQFF.

The chain links TRBV27 to TRBJ1-1, with a tentative D call TRBD1 (5 bases). V gave up 3 bases and J gave up 3 bases, with 11 bases separating them. Germline values: CDR1 MNHEY, CDR2 SMNVEV (reference sequence). The CDR3 is 14 residues long. CDR3 nucleotides: TGTGCCAGCAGTTTGGGGGGGGATGACACTGAAGCTTTCTTT. Amino acid sequence: CASSLGGDDTEAFF.

This chain joins TRBV18 and TRBJ2-2; D is possibly TRBD1 (6 bases). The length of the CDR3 is 16 residues. Trimming removed 1 base from V and 5 bases from J, with 14 bases in between. The germline V gene has CDR1 KGHSH and CDR2 LQKENI. CDR3 region: CASSPRSGAGTGELFF. As DNA, the CDR3 is TGTGCCAGCTCACCACGTTCAGGGGCAGGTACCGGGGAGCTGTTTTTT.

By its share, this clone is medium-sized. V gene TRBV5-8 combines with J gene TRBJ1-1, with TRBD1 matching 8 bases. Germline lookup yields CDR1 SGHTS and CDR2 YDEGEE. This CDR3 is built from 13 residues. V gave up 4 bases and J gave up 4 bases; unmatched junction bases: 3. The DNA for the CDR3 is TGTGCCAGCAGCCCCGACAGGGGCACTGAAGCTTTCTTT. This codes for CASSPDRGTEAFF.

This clone was picked up one time. Other DNA sequences from this sample encode an identical CDR3 as well. The rearrangement joins TRBV5-4 to TRBJ1-2, with a weak D call TRBD1 (5 bases). The germline V and J ends were trimmed by 3 bases and 4 bases, with 10 bases remaining between them. Germline CDR1 and CDR2: SGHNT and YYREEE (reference sequence). This CDR3 spans 13 amino acids. CDR3 in amino acids: CASSSTGVYGYTF. CDR3 coding DNA: TGTGCCAGCAGCTCAACAGGTGTCTATGGCTACACCTTC. Full variable domain (remainder filled in from reference TRBV5-4 and TRBJ1-2): ETGVTQSPTHLIKTRGQQVTLRCSSQSGHNTVSWYQQALGQGPQFIFQYYREEENGRGNFPPRFSGLQFPNYSSELNVNALELDDSALYLCASSSTGVYGYTFGSGTRLTVV.

The chain combines TRBV30 with TRBJ2-2; 9 bases agree with TRBD2. Trimming at V came to 0 bases and at J to 6 bases, leaving 5 bases not matched to a gene. The germline CDR1 and CDR2 sequences are GTSNPN and SVGIG (reference sequence). The CDR3 has 15 amino acids. In DNA, the CDR3 is TGTGCCTGGAGTGTGGAGATAGCGGGGGCCGGGGAGCTGTTTTTT. This encodes CAWSVEIAGAGELFF.

This clone was detected a few times. The chain combines TRBV27 with TRBJ2-1; maybe TRBD1 (5 bases). V lost 2 bases and J lost 6, with 8 bases in between. Germline CDR1 and CDR2: MNHEY and SMNVEV (reference sequence). The CDR3 loop spans 13 amino acids. In nucleotides, the CDR3 is TGTGCCAGCAGTTTAAGTACAGGCAATGAGCAGTTCTTC. This translates into CASSLSTGNEQFF.

The chain recombines TRBV6-1 with TRBJ1-2, with TRBD1 matching 10 bases. After removal of 6 bases from V and 4 bases from J, the junction contained 5 bases not matched to a gene. The CDR3 spans 14 residues. Germline loops: CDR1 MNHNS, CDR2 SASEGT. CDR3 sequence reads: CASSDRGRVYGYTF. The CDR3 DNA is TGTGCCAGCAGCGACAGGGGGCGCGTCTATGGCTACACCTTC.

This clone was counted a few times. This rearrangement joins TRBV27 to TRBJ2-1; 9 nucleotides match TRBD2. From germline, CDR1 is MNHEY and CDR2 SMNVEV (reference sequence). The CDR3 spans 15 residues. Trimming took 4 bases from V and 8 from J; bases not matched to a gene: 9. CDR3 sequence: CASSYAGGPIYEQFF. In DNA, the CDR3 is TGTGCCAGCAGTTATGCGGGAGGGCCCATCTATGAGCAGTTCTTC.

This sequence joins TRBV10-3 and TRBJ2-1; maybe TRBD2 (6 bases). The germline V gene encodes CDR1 ENHRY and CDR2 SYGVKD. The CDR3 length is 14 residues. V dropped 3 bases and J dropped 7 bases, with 13 bases sitting between them. The DNA for the CDR3 is TGTGCCATCAGTGATAGTGGACTATCGAATGAGCAGTTCTTC. Its protein is CAISDSGLSNEQFF.

The chain uses TRBV5-1 and TRBJ1-1; 7 bases map to TRBD1. In germline, CDR1 is SGHRS, CDR2 YFSETQ. J lost 4 bases, V lost 4 bases, and 10 bases had no gene match. This CDR3 is 15 amino acids long. CDR3 DNA: TGCGCCAGCAGCCAGCGGACAGGAAGCTCCACTGAAGCTTTCTTT. This gives the protein CASSQRTGSSTEAFF.

Notes on this clone: An end of the junction differs from the germline gene, which may be a read error. The chain uses TRBV12-5 and TRBJ2-3; maybe TRBD1 (5 bases). In germline, CDR1 is LGHNT, CDR2 FRNRAP. The CDR3 length is 14 residues. The CDR3 loop is CASCFWGSTDTQYF. The CDR3 DNA reads TGTGCTAGTTGTTTTTGGGGCAGCACAGATACGCAGTATTTT.

The rearrangement uses TRBV5-1 and TRBJ2-5; the D gene is possibly TRBD2 (5 bases). CDR3 size: 13 residues. Looked up from germline, CDR1 is SGHRS and CDR2 is YFSETQ. The V end lost 1 base, the J end lost 1 base, and 5 bases lay between the germline ends. CDR3 coding DNA: TGCGCCAGCAGCTTGACTAGCCAAGAGACCCAGTACTTC. This encodes CASSLTSQETQYF.

The chain carries TRBV11-3 and TRBJ1-6; TRBD1 matches 7 bases. CDR1 and CDR2 (germline): SGHNT, YENEEA. This CDR3 is built from 16 residues. V lost 5 bases to trimming and J lost 4 bases; unmatched junction nucleotides: 8. CDR3 in DNA: TGTGCCAGCAGCCCCCTCGGACAGGTGTATAATTCACCCCTCCACTTT. Translation gives CASSPLGQVYNSPLHF.

This chain uses TRBV5-6 with TRBJ1-3, with 10 bases that match TRBD1. Germline V lookup: CDR1 SGHDT, CDR2 YYEEEE. Trimming took 4 bases from V and 1 from J; bases not matched to a gene: 5. The CDR3 is made up of 16 amino acids. The CDR3 region is CASSGGQGRSGNTIYF. DNA of the CDR3: TGTGCCAGCAGCGGGGGACAGGGGAGATCTGGAAACACCATATATTTT.

This clone was seen a handful of times. The chain links TRBV7-9 to TRBJ2-1, with TRBD2 matching over 7 bases. The germline V gene encodes CDR1 SEHNR and CDR2 FQNEAQ (reference sequence). The CDR3 totals 13 residues. V dropped 8 bases and J dropped 7; count of bases not matched to a gene: 8. CDR3 DNA sequence: TGTGCCAGCCGAGCGGGGCTCGGTAATGAGCAGTTCTTC. Translation gives CASRAGLGNEQFF.

The chain couples TRBV2 to TRBJ2-2; TRBD2 is a possible D gene (6 bases). V gave up 1 base and J gave up 2 bases, with 17 bases separating them. The CDR3 runs to 18 residues. CDR1 and CDR2 from the germline V gene are SNHLY and FYNNEI. CDR3 DNA: TGTGCCAGCAGTGAAGAGGAGGGCCCCAGGACAAACACCGGGGAGCTGTTTTTT. As protein: CASSEEEGPRTNTGELFF.

The gene calls are TRBV29-1 and TRBJ2-2; D gene uncertain. Germline V gene lookup returns CDR1 SQVTM and CDR2 ANQGSEA. With 4 bases removed from V and 7 bases from J, the gap between germline ends came to 13 bases. This CDR3 has 13 amino acids. The CDR3 loop is CSVVKEFNGELFF. CDR3 DNA: TGCAGCGTTGTGAAGGAGTTCAACGGGGAGCTGTTTTTT.

The table lists this clone with a few counts. This chain joins TRBV5-1 and TRBJ2-3; TRBD2 matches 15 bases. The CDR3 spans 16 residues. CDR1 SGHRS and CDR2 YFSETQ come from the germline V gene. The V gene end was trimmed by 4 bases and the J gene end by 5 bases; junction bases not matched to a gene: 5. CDR3 sequence: CASSPGLAGGIDTQYF. CDR3 nucleotide sequence: TGCGCCAGCAGCCCTGGACTAGCGGGAGGGATAGATACGCAGTATTTT.